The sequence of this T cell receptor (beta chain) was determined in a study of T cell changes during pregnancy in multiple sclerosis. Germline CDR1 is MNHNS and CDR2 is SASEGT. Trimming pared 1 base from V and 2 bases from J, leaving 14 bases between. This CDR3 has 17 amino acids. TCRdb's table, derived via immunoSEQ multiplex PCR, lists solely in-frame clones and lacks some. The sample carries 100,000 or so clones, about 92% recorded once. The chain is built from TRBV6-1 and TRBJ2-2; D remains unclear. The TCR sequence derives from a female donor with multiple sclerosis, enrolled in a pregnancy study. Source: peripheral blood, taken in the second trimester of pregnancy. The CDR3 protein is CASSEVGSSRNTGELFF. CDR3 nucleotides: TGTGCCAGCAGTGAAGTCGGGTCGAGCAGAAACACCGGGGAGCTGTTTTTT.